This is a list of T cell receptor beta chains from one sample in a study of Tregs in tolerant kidney transplant recipients. The method was immunoSEQ multiplex PCR; TCRdb's version includes in-frame clones alone and lacks a portion of them. The sample holds tens of thousands of clones, roughly nine tenths seen once. Sequences were derived from CD8+ T cells from blood (PBMCs), sampled 24 months after the transplant. These receptors all stem from a human patient who received a combined kidney and bone marrow transplant. Some T cells could come from the graft donor. Both conserved end residues are part of each CDR3. D genes are given only for firm matches.

d_call v_call cdr3_aa
TRBD1 TRBV14 CASSPWDRGRNEQFF
TRBD2 TRBV11-3 CASSSPRDYVYNEQFF
NA TRBV25-1 CASSEFGSFAYEQYF
TRBD1 TRBV19 CASSLGQGGYEQYF
NA TRBV28 CASSSGVEYTIYF
TRBD1 TRBV7-3 CASSLIPGQNYEQYF
NA TRBV11-2 CASSLDLTGEAFF
NA TRBV4-2 CASSQEGGGAESDYEQYF
TRBD2 TRBV6-6 CASSYLSGNEQFF
NA TRBV20-1 CSAPDTEAFF
TRBD1 TRBV7-2 CASSWGTGSSYNSPLHF
NA TRBV21-1 CASSTKRLAVNYEQYF
TRBD1 TRBV29-1 CSVEDPDRARGYTF
NA TRBV9 CASNRGEETQYF
NA TRBV5-6 CASSLSFKTQYF
NA TRBV4-3 CASSQDLQDPIFGETQYF
NA TRBV9 CASSLYDYEQYF
NA TRBV5-1 CASSQPGVDGFFYEQYF
NA TRBV28 CASSPWAGNNNEQFF
NA TRBV4-2 CASSQDSPYRDAYEQYF
TRBD1 TRBV5-6 CASSWGTGGSGANVLTF
NA TRBV7-2 CASSLASGNSARTLHF
TRBD1 TRBV9 CASSGRRDRGPEQYF
NA TRBV18 CASSLPDRNTEAFF
NA TRBV5-6 CASSLVWGATNEQYF
NA TRBV28 CASSLPRQVAEQYF
TRBD2 TRBV7-3 CASSPGLVSTDTQYF
NA TRBV13 CASSLGPSVTYEQYF
TRBD2 TRBV9 CASSVSGTTQETQYF
NA TRBV16 CASSPSEGFHNEQFF
TRBD2 TRBV27 CASSGLAGVLDTQYF
NA TRBV7-8 CASSHGGGIQPQHF
NA TRBV4-1 CASSQARSSYEQYF
NA TRBV30 CAWSVGTGRGEQFF
NA TRBV29-1 CSVRTGGETYEQYF
NA TRBV7-8 CASSLLNYGYTF
NA TRBV28 CASSLYPVGNSGNTIYF
TRBD1 TRBV27 CASTPNHSDRGAVEQYF
NA TRBV4-2 CASSLTGVLVYGYTF
TRBD2 TRBV5-1 CASSPGNSGITGELFF
TRBD2 TRBV11-3 CASSLSSGSYEQYF
NA TRBV6-1 CASSEMAGKEGETQYF
NA TRBV4-3 CASSQDPSDRAYNEQFF
TRBD1 TRBV4-2 CASSQQDRGLSISPLHF
TRBD2 TRBV13 CASSNIAGGPVGETQYF